Here is one TCR beta chain with its context. Its antigen remains unknown. Staining for CD45RO/CCR7/CD25/CD127/CD95/CD27 allowed sorting of CD4+ naive, central memory, regulatory and stem cell-like memory cells. Purity exceeding 95% was reached by all sorted populations. Sequencing targeted expressed TCRB transcripts, as all isolated RNA had been reverse transcribed. Profiled with immunoSEQ multiplex PCR; TCRdb holds only in-frame clones, not every one. This sample carries hundreds of thousands of clones, over 11% of them seen once, and the ten largest clones take approximately 0.039%. These data come from a study of beta chain features in type 1 diabetes. Study-wide points: The similarity of naive, central memory and Treg TCRB repertoires appeared greater among patients than among healthy donors. Sequencing used cDNA, and cells with high TCR expression could therefore be over-represented. A moderate, significant TCRB CDR3 shortening appeared in type 1 diabetes across four CD4+ subsets.

Trimming removed 5 bases from V and 3 bases from J, with 14 bases in between. Germline-derived CDR1 and CDR2 are SQVTM and ANQGSEA. The CDR3 length is 13 residues. The receptor's source is a man younger than 35 with type 1 diabetes. The sequenced sample was naive CD4+ T cells from blood. The chain employs TRBV29-1 and TRBJ2-7; D remains unclear. The CDR3 spells CSVLTTQYYEQYF. The CDR3 DNA reads as TGCAGCGTTCTAACTACTCAATACTACGAGCAGTACTTC.